This T cell receptor beta chain was sequenced during a study of OX40 agonist ivuxolimab in advanced cancers. Notes on the study in general: In the 0.1-3.0 mg/kg groups, partial responders showed among the lowest expansion.

The protocol was immunoSEQ multiplex PCR, while the TCRdb copy is restricted to in-frame clones and leaves out a portion. The sample lists some 74,000 clones, approximately 86% occurring once. On this clone itself: Its antigen is not known.

This sequence was found in an adult with an advanced solid tumor such as melanoma, head and neck, liver or kidney cancer. The sequenced sample was CD4+ or CD8+ T cells sorted from blood, obtained in a trial of the OX40 agonist ivuxolimab.

CDR3 DNA sequence: TGTGCCAGCAGCTTGGACAGGGAGGATGATACGCAGTATTTT. This codes for CASSLDREDDTQYF. The V gene is TRBV11-1, the J gene TRBJ2-3; TRBD1 agrees at 8 bases. V was clipped by 3 bases and J by 6 bases; unmatched bases: 5. The CDR3 loop spans 14 amino acids. Germline V gene data show CDR1 as SGHAT and CDR2 as FQDESV (reference sequence).